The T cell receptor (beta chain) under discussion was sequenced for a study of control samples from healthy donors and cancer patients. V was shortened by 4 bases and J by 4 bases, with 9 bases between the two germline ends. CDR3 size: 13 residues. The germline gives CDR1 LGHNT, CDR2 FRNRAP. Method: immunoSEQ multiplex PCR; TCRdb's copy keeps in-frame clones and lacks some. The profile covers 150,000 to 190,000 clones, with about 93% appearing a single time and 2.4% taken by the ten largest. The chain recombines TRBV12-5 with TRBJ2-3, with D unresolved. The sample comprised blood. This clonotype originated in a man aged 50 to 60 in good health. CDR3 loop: CASGSQLADTQYF. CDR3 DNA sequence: TGTGCTAGTGGTTCCCAGTTGGCAGATACGCAGTATTTT.